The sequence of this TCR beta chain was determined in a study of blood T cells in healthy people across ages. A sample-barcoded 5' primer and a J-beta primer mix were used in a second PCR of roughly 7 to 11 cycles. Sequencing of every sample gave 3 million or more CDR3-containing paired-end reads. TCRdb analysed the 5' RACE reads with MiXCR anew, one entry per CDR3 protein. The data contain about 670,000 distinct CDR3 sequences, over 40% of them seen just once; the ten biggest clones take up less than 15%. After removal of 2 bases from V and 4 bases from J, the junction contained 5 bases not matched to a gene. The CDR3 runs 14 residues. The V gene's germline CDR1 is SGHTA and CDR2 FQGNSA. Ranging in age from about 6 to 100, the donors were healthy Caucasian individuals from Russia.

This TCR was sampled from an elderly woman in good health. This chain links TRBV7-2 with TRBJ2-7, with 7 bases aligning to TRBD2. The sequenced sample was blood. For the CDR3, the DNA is TGTGCCAGCAGCTTAAAGCGGGATGGGTACGAGCAGTACTTC. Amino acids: CASSLKRDGYEQYF.